This passage covers 7 T cell receptor beta chains from one sample sequenced in a study of OX40 agonist ivuxolimab in advanced cancers. The table came from immunoSEQ multiplex PCR; TCRdb's copy has only in-frame clones and leaves some out. This table holds approximately 74,000 clones, approximately 90% found once. The sample was CD4+ or CD8+ T cells sorted from blood, taken in a trial of the OX40 agonist ivuxolimab. The receptors derive from an adult with an advanced solid tumor such as melanoma, head and neck, liver or kidney cancer.

This rearrangement joins TRBV7-8 to TRBJ2-7; 9 bases fit TRBD1. CDR1 and CDR2 (germline): SGHVS, FQNEAQ. The CDR3 is 14 amino acids. The V gene end was trimmed by 7 bases and the J gene end by 5 bases; junction bases not matched to a gene: 9. CDR3 protein: CASTQGQGWDEQYF. The CDR3 DNA is TGTGCCAGCACCCAGGGACAGGGATGGGACGAGCAGTACTTC.

In this sample, this clone turned up a few times. The V and J genes are TRBV14 and TRBJ1-4; D not resolved. This CDR3 is built from 12 residues. The germline gives CDR1 SGHDN, CDR2 FVKESK. V was pared by 4 bases and J by 8 bases, with 8 bases between. The CDR3 here is CASSLPGEKLFF. Here the CDR3 DNA reads TGTGCCAGCAGCCTACCGGGGGAAAAACTGTTTTTT.

V and J are TRBV19 and TRBJ1-1, with D tentatively TRBD1 (5 bases). V lost 3 bases, J lost 1 base, and 12 bases lay in between. The CDR3 is made up of 15 amino acids. Germline V gene data show CDR1 as LNHDA and CDR2 as SQIVND (reference sequence). The CDR3 loop is CASSMQGLPNTEAFF. As DNA, the CDR3 is TGTGCCAGTAGTATGCAGGGTTTACCGAACACTGAAGCTTTCTTT.

This rearrangement joins TRBV7-8 to TRBJ2-3, with 14 bases lining up with TRBD2. The V segment lost 1 base and the J segment 4 bases; nucleotides outside the gene matches: 7. CDR1 and CDR2 from the germline V gene are SGHVS and FQNEAQ. The CDR3 length is 18 residues. CDR3 nucleotides: TGTGCCAGCAGCTTAGAGCCCGGGACTAGCGGGAGCCCAGATACGCAGTATTTT. It translates to CASSLEPGTSGSPDTQYF.

This chain connects TRBV5-4 to TRBJ2-5; possibly TRBD1 or TRBD2 for D (7 bases each). V lost 0 bases to trimming and J lost 3 bases, with 15 bases between them. The germline gives CDR1 SGHNT, CDR2 YYREEE (reference sequence). The CDR3 is made up of 16 amino acids. CDR3 amino acids: CASSLGTQGREETQYF. The DNA for the CDR3 is TGTGCCAGCAGCTTGGGTACACAGGGGAGGGAAGAGACCCAGTACTTC.

Only a few counts were recorded for this clone. The chain carries TRBV4-3 and TRBJ2-3; TRBD1 is a possible D gene (5 bases). The CDR3 has 15 amino acids. From germline, CDR1 is LGHNA and CDR2 YSLEER. The V end was cut by 0 bases, the J end by 6 bases, with 13 bases between. This CDR3 reads CASSQESRGHDTQYF. CDR3 sequence (DNA): TGCGCCAGCAGCCAAGAAAGTAGGGGTCACGATACGCAGTATTTT.

The gene calls are TRBV9 and TRBJ1-5; 10 nucleotides line up with TRBD1. V gave up 3 bases and J gave up 6 bases; unmatched junction bases: 3. This CDR3 region has 14 residues. Germline V CDR1 and CDR2: SGDLS, YYNGEE. The CDR3 loop is CASSEGQGIQPQHF. The CDR3 nucleotides read TGTGCCAGCAGCGAGGGACAGGGGATTCAGCCCCAGCATTTT.